The sequence of this TCR beta chain was determined in a study of naive and memory T cell subsets. Study observations and caveats: Naive repertoires, especially CD8, held a few larger clonotypes, possibly memory cells re-expressing CD45RA.

V lost 1 base, J lost 7 bases, and 9 bases stayed unmatched. The CDR3 length is 16 residues. The V gene's germline CDR1 is SGHAT and CDR2 FQNNGV. As for this clonotype: No antigen is known for it.

Both TRBC1 and TRBC2 were covered by a beta constant-region primer of two equimolar oligonucleotides. Nested alpha and beta constant-region primers with the SP2 primer drove four PCR rounds on ligated cDNA. A 12-nucleotide UMI and the SP2 primer were added to the cDNA 3' end by oligonucleotide ligation. TCRdb reprocessed the UMI-ligation and nested PCR reads with MiXCR, giving one entry per CDR3 protein. The data show some 82,000 distinct CDR3 sequences, over 9% seen once. The J gene is TRBJ2-4, the V gene TRBV11-2; 8 bases agree with TRBD2. Sequencing was performed on naive CD4+ T cells from blood. This TCR derives from a human donor in good health. CDR3 in amino acids: CASSLGTSPQVNIQYF. The CDR3 nucleotides read TGTGCCAGCAGCTTAGGGACTAGCCCCCAAGTGAACATTCAGTACTTC.